This TCR beta chain was found in a study of vaccination and CD4 T cells after COVID-19. About the study: Every participant had a vaccine, which was either BNT162b2 or mRNA-1273, given in two doses. The authors exposed cells to overlapping spike peptides derived from SARS-CoV-2, HCoV-NL63, HCoV-OC43 and HCoV-229E.

V lost 4 bases, J lost 5 bases, and 11 bases lay in between. This CDR3 spans 13 amino acids. The germline V gene encodes CDR1 MDHEN and CDR2 SYDVKM. Sequence data for DNA of cultured CD4+ T cells were generated by the Oncomine TCR Beta short-read assay. Genomic DNA was extracted from cultured CD4+ T cells. TCRdb redid the calling of the PCR reads with MiXCR, one entry per CDR3 protein. The top ten clones hold roughly 4.9% of a sample with about 26,000 distinct CDR3 sequences, 41% of them seen once. With respect to this clonotype: Antigen specificity is unknown.

Described time point: late sampling 161 to 241 days after vaccination in three convalescent patients. Treatment described: roughly 10-day PBMC culture with coronavirus spike peptide pools or control peptides (ViraFEST assay). V usage is TRBV28 and J usage is TRBJ1-2; D is perhaps TRBD1 (6 bases). The sample here was CD4+ T cells from blood, cultured in vitro, taken about 7 months after SARS-CoV-2 vaccination. The sequence derives from a human donor who had recovered from COVID-19. CDR3 DNA: TGTGCCAGCAGTTCGACAGGCTATTATGGCTACACCTTC. This gives the protein CASSSTGYYGYTF.